This entry lists 5 T cell receptor beta chains sequenced from one sample in a study of control samples from healthy donors and cancer patients. The data were produced by immunoSEQ multiplex PCR, yet TCRdb's version contains in-frame clones alone and is incomplete. Of 85,000 to 100,000 clones in the sample, roughly 82% were seen once. The sequenced material came from blood. The receptors stem from a man aged 60 to 75 in good health.

This clone was seen once. J is TRBJ2-7 and V is TRBV12-3 or TRBV12-4; D is ambiguous. This CDR3 region has 13 residues. Trimming cost V 5 bases and J 0 bases, with 8 bases left between them. The CDR3 here is CASSVSGSYEQYF. CDR3 bases: TGTGCCAGCAGTGTCTCAGGCTCCTACGAGCAGTACTTC.

The chain carries TRBV9 and TRBJ1-1; possibly TRBD1 for D (6 bases). This CDR3 region has 15 residues. The V end was cut by 2 bases, the J end by 5 bases, with 16 bases between. Germline CDR1 and CDR2: SGDLS and YYNGEE. CDR3 DNA sequence: TGTGCCAGCAGCGTTGGGACAATCCGAGGGACTGAAGCTTTCTTT. Amino acid sequence: CASSVGTIRGTEAFF.

CDR3 nucleotide sequence: TGTGCCACCAGGACAGACAATCACCCATACTCCTACGAGCAGTACTTC. It encodes CATRTDNHPYSYEQYF. This rearrangement joins TRBV24-1 to TRBJ2-7, with D possibly TRBD1 on 5 matching bases. The germline V and J ends were trimmed by 7 bases and 0 bases, with 18 bases remaining between them. Per the germline V gene, CDR1 is KGHDR and CDR2 is SFDVKD. The CDR3 runs to 16 residues.

With respect to this clone: The same CDR3 also results from other DNA sequences found in this sample. This rearrangement joins TRBV30 to TRBJ1-3; D may be TRBD1 (5 bases). V gave up 4 bases and J gave up 2 bases, with 9 bases separating them. This CDR3 has 13 residues. The germline V gene encodes CDR1 GTSNPN and CDR2 SVGIG (reference sequence). The CDR3 region is CAWTGGPGNTIYF. The CDR3, as DNA: TGTGCCTGGACGGGGGGTCCTGGAAACACCATATATTTT.

The chain is built from TRBV7-9 and TRBJ1-3; D call uncertain. Germline V lookup: CDR1 SEHNR, CDR2 FQNEAQ (reference sequence). Trimming removed 2 bases from V and 2 bases from J, with 7 bases in between. The CDR3 extends over 14 amino acids. CDR3 bases: TGTGCCAGCAGCTTACAGGCCACTGGAAACACCATATATTTT. Residues: CASSLQATGNTIYF.